This entry lists 21 T cell receptor beta chains sequenced from one sample in a study of CD8 T cells in ankylosing spondylitis. TCRdb re-called the 5' RACE reads with MiXCR, one entry per CDR3 protein. This table holds around 340,000 distinct CDR3 sequences, roughly 22% found once. The sample consisted of blood, either unsorted or a sorted T cell fraction (not recorded which). These receptors all stem from a male donor with ankylosing spondylitis or in good health (not recorded which).

This clonotype was found a few times. The V call is TRBV11-2, the J call TRBJ2-7; 7 bases match TRBD1. Germline V gene lookup returns CDR1 SGHAT and CDR2 FQNNGV. This CDR3 is 16 amino acids long. The ends lost 5 bases at V and 0 bases at J; junction bases unmatched: 10. CDR3 amino acids: CASSLSRDSLSYEQYF. For the CDR3, the DNA is TGTGCCAGCAGCCTTAGCCGGGACAGCCTCTCCTACGAGCAGTACTTC.

The table lists this clonotype with a few counts. The chain links TRBV7-9 to TRBJ2-3, with 9 positions matching TRBD1. This CDR3 spans 15 amino acids. The germline V gene encodes CDR1 SEHNR and CDR2 FQNEAQ (reference sequence). The trim removed 5 bases at V and 2 bases at J, leaving 5 bases unmatched. CDR3 nucleotides: TGTGCCAGCAGCGGAAGGGACAGGGACACAGATACGCAGTATTTT. Residues: CASSGRDRDTDTQYF.

V usage is TRBV7-9 and J usage is TRBJ1-1; tentatively, D is TRBD1 (5 bases). CDR1 and CDR2 (germline): SEHNR, FQNEAQ (reference sequence). The V end was cut by 5 bases, the J end by 4 bases, with 11 bases between. The CDR3 spans 13 residues. The CDR3 coding sequence is TGTGCCAGCAGCCCCGGGGGGGGCACTGAAGCTTTCTTT. Its translation is CASSPGGGTEAFF. Complete variable domain (other parts from reference TRBV7-9 and TRBJ1-1): DTGVSQNPRHKITKRGQNVTFRCDPISEHNRLYWYRQTLGQGPEFLTYFQNEAQLEKSRLLSDRFSAERPKGSFSTLEIQRTEQGDSAMYLCASSPGGGTEAFFGQGTRLTVV.

This clonotype was seen a handful of times. The chain employs TRBV4-1 and TRBJ2-2, with 11 bases matching TRBD2. CDR3 length: 17 residues. Germline trimming cut 2 bases from V and 4 bases from J; bases unmatched to any gene: 6. In germline, CDR1 is MGHRA, CDR2 YSYEKL. The CDR3 here is CASSQFSGGGLTGELFF. CDR3 nucleotide sequence: TGCGCCAGCAGCCAATTTAGCGGGGGGGGCCTCACCGGGGAGCTGTTTTTT.

The chain joins TRBV3-1 to TRBJ2-1, with 7 bases that match TRBD2. Germline CDR1 is LGHDT and CDR2 is YNNKEL (reference sequence). Trimming cost V 2 bases and J 4 bases; bases outside gene matches: 8. The CDR3 has 16 residues. The CDR3 bases are TGTGCCAGCAGCCAATTCCCGGGACTACCTTACAATGAGCAGTTCTTC. Amino acids: CASSQFPGLPYNEQFF.

The J gene is TRBJ2-1, the V gene TRBV16; TRBD2 agrees at 7 bases. Germline V gene sequence: CDR1 KGHSY, CDR2 FQNENV. CDR3 size: 15 residues. Trimming at V came to 1 base and at J to 9 bases, leaving 9 bases not matched to a gene. CDR3 bases: TGTGCCAGCAGCCAATTACCCTCATCGGGGGGTGAGCAGTTCTTC. Translated, it gives CASSQLPSSGGEQFF.

This chain uses TRBV5-1 with TRBJ2-7; D is perhaps TRBD2 (6 bases). V dropped 4 bases and J dropped 2 bases, with 16 bases sitting between them. This CDR3 spans 15 amino acids. Per germline, CDR1 SGHRS and CDR2 YFSETQ. The CDR3 region has the DNA TGCGCCAGCAGCCTCGGGGACTTCGAGGCCTACGAGCAGTACTTC. This encodes CASSLGDFEAYEQYF.

V gene TRBV29-1 combines with J gene TRBJ2-6, with a possible D match to TRBD2 (6 bases). The CDR3 extends over 18 amino acids. From germline, CDR1 is SQVTM and CDR2 ANQGSEA. V lost 3 bases and J 1 base, leaving 19 bases between the germline ends. The CDR3 is CSVEGVRGSSSGANVLTF. CDR3 DNA sequence: TGCAGCGTTGAGGGAGTTCGGGGGTCTTCATCTGGGGCCAACGTCCTGACTTTC.

This clonotype appeared a few times. The DNA of the CDR3 is TGCAGCGTTGAAGGAGGGGATAGCCCCACAGATACGCAGTATTTT. Amino acids: CSVEGGDSPTDTQYF. V gene TRBV29-1 combines with J gene TRBJ2-3; either TRBD1 or TRBD2 may supply D (5 bases each). The CDR3 has 15 amino acids. V was trimmed by 1 base and J by 2 bases, leaving 13 bases between them. Germline V CDR1 and CDR2: SQVTM, ANQGSEA.

The chain employs TRBV7-8 and TRBJ2-7; either TRBD1 or TRBD2 may supply D (5 bases each). The CDR3 runs 15 residues. V dropped 3 bases and J dropped 2 bases, with 14 bases sitting between them. Germline lookup yields CDR1 SGHVS and CDR2 FQNEAQ. Here the CDR3 DNA reads TGTGCCAGCAGCTTCGCCGGGACGGGTCCCTACGAGCAGTACTTC. It yields the protein CASSFAGTGPYEQYF. The variable domain in full, with the rest retrieved from reference TRBV7-8 and TRBJ2-7, is GAGVSQSPRYKVAKRGQDVALRCDPISGHVSLFWYQQALGQGPEFLTYFQNEAQLDKSGLPSDRFFAERPEGSVSTLKIQRTQQEDSAVYLCASSFAGTGPYEQYFGPGTRLTVT.

The J gene is TRBJ1-6, the V gene TRBV12-3 or TRBV12-4; D not certain. This CDR3 is built from 12 residues. Trimming cost V 7 bases and J 4 bases, with 5 bases left between them. Written as DNA, the CDR3 is TGTGCCAGCACTATTTATAATTCACCCCTCCACTTT. Its translation is CASTIYNSPLHF.

The chain is built from TRBV28 and TRBJ1-4; TRBD1 matches at 9 bases. Germline V CDR1 and CDR2: MDHEN, SYDVKM. Germline trimming cut 4 bases from V and 1 base from J; bases unmatched to any gene: 4. CDR3 length: 16 residues. DNA for the CDR3: TGTGCCAGCAGTTCCACAGGGGGCGGAACTAATGAAAAACTGTTTTTT. This gives the protein CASSSTGGGTNEKLFF.

This clonotype was picked up a small number of times. V gene TRBV5-6 combines with J gene TRBJ2-7; 8 bases map to TRBD1. J was trimmed by 0 bases and V by 0 bases; bases with no gene match: 5. Germline assignment: CDR1 SGHDT and CDR2 YYEEEE. The length of the CDR3 is 16 residues. This CDR3 reads CASSLGRGQSSYEQYF. CDR3 bases: TGTGCCAGCAGCTTGGGCAGGGGGCAAAGCTCCTACGAGCAGTACTTC.

The V and J genes are TRBV2 and TRBJ2-7; D gene ambiguous. Germline assignment: CDR1 SNHLY and CDR2 FYNNEI. V was pared by 6 bases and J by 0 bases, with 9 bases between. This CDR3 is 13 amino acids long. CDR3 sequence reads: CASRIGDSYEQYF. The CDR3 DNA follows: TGTGCCAGCAGAATAGGTGACTCCTACGAGCAGTACTTC.

The rearrangement uses TRBV11-2 and TRBJ1-2; D unresolved. The CDR3 spans 11 residues. The germline V gene encodes CDR1 SGHAT and CDR2 FQNNGV. The V and J ends lost 7 bases and 5 bases respectively, with 8 bases between them. CDR3 nucleotides: TGTGCCAGCAAAACGGGGTATGGCTACACCTTC. This sequence encodes CASKTGYGYTF. The full variable domain, rest sourced from reference TRBV11-2 and TRBJ1-2, is EAGVAQSPRYKIIEKRQSVAFWCNPISGHATLYWYQQILGQGPKLLIQFQNNGVVDDSQLPKDRFSAERLKGVDSTLKIQPAKLEDSAVYLCASKTGYGYTFGSGTRLTVV.

In its sample, this clonotype was seen many times. The V gene is TRBV12-3 or TRBV12-4, the J gene TRBJ2-3; 8 bases agree with TRBD1. The CDR3 has 14 residues. V lost 6 bases to trimming and J lost 3 bases; unmatched junction nucleotides: 5. The CDR3 bases are TGTGCCAGCAGCTTAACAGGGGGTACAGATACGCAGTATTTT. Encoded protein: CASSLTGGTDTQYF.

This clonotype was seen a handful of times. V usage is TRBV10-3 and J usage is TRBJ2-7; 7 bases align to TRBD1. V lost 10 bases, J lost 2 bases, and 8 bases stayed unmatched. The CDR3 runs to 13 residues. Per germline, CDR1 ENHRY and CDR2 SYGVKD. DNA of the CDR3: TGTGCCACCACAGGGGATATGCCCTACGAGCAGTACTTC. It yields the protein CATTGDMPYEQYF.

V is TRBV20-1 and J is TRBJ2-3; D not certain. The CDR3 loop spans 15 amino acids. Germline lookup yields CDR1 DFQATT and CDR2 SNEGSKA (reference sequence). Between the trimmed V and J ends, which lost 3 bases and 1 base, there was a span of 14 bases. The CDR3 spells CSARTPEPGTDTQYF. Written as DNA, the CDR3 is TGCAGTGCTAGGACCCCGGAACCCGGCACAGATACGCAGTATTTT.

The chain carries TRBV9 and TRBJ2-1; the match to TRBD2 covers 8 bases. The CDR3 sequence is 15 residues long. Germline-derived CDR1 and CDR2 are SGDLS and YYNGEE. V dropped 1 base and J dropped 3; count of bases not matched to a gene: 3. The CDR3 reads CASSVSGLVYNEQFF. The CDR3 DNA follows: TGTGCCAGCAGCGTATCGGGACTAGTCTACAATGAGCAGTTCTTC.

This clonotype was seen a few times. The V and J genes are TRBV4-1 and TRBJ2-7, with TRBD2 as a possible D gene (6 bases). The CDR3 spans 15 residues. Germline V gene data show CDR1 as MGHRA and CDR2 as YSYEKL. Trimming shortened V by 2 bases and J by 2 bases, and 13 bases separated the two germline ends. The CDR3 nucleotides are TGCGCCAGCAGCCAAACGGCGGGGTCCCCCTACGAGCAGTACTTC. It specifies CASSQTAGSPYEQYF.

This clonotype has a handful of counts. V gene TRBV29-1 combines with J gene TRBJ2-1; tentative D call: TRBD1 (6 bases). The germline CDR1 and CDR2 sequences are SQVTM and ANQGSEA. Trimming took off 7 bases at V and 10 bases at J, with 11 bases between the two ends. The CDR3 consists of 10 residues. The CDR3 reads CSAGEQEQFF. The CDR3, as DNA: TGCAGCGCAGGGGAGCAGGAGCAGTTCTTC.